This T cell receptor beta chain emerged from a study of identical twins. General study findings and limits: Zero-insertion findings could be partly confounded by invariant cells (MAIT and iNKT cells).

A word on this clonotype: Its antigen is currently unknown.

Germline loops: CDR1 MNHEY, CDR2 SVGEGT. The CDR3 consists of 13 residues. V trimming: 10 bases; J trimming: 7 bases; junction bases outside the gene matches: 7. Unique molecular identifiers were present on cDNA, and template switching added a universal primer site. One entry per CDR3 protein, called by TCRdb with MiXCR from the 5' RACE reads. The sample holds about 730,000 distinct CDR3 sequences, 21% seen once. The data were also submitted as part of a second study, on T cells expressing NK-cell markers. As that study records: Serological testing identified seven of the eight sequenced donors as HCMV-seropositive and one as seronegative. Dominance of the CD3+CD56-NKG2C+ fraction by these clonotypes also held in a handful of donors.

The source is a woman aged 18-29 years in good health. The material sequenced was PBMCs. The V call is TRBV6-2 or TRBV6-3, the J call TRBJ2-7; 13 bases map to TRBD2. CDR3 loop: CATRTSGSDEQYF. DNA of the CDR3: TGTGCCACCCGGACTAGCGGGAGTGATGAGCAGTACTTC.